Presented here are 7 T cell receptor beta chains from one specimen sequenced in a study of regulatory and conventional T cells in RAG deficiency. Here immunoSEQ multiplex PCR was the method, and the copy in TCRdb shows in-frame clones only, minus some. The data show 20,000 to 25,000 clones, nearly 96% seen once. Conventional CD4+ T cells were sorted from blood as CD25-low CD127-high cells. Another study also made use of these data, one on regulatory T cells. That study adds: The PCR used 52 TRBV and 13 TRBJ primers.

The sample was CD25- CD4+ T cells sorted from blood. The origin of the receptors is a human donor in good health.

The V call is TRBV5-5, the J call TRBJ2-1; TRBD2 agrees at 11 bases. Germline loops: CDR1 SGHKS, CDR2 YYEKEE (reference sequence). V was clipped by 2 bases and J by 4 bases; unmatched bases: 5. The CDR3 has 16 residues. CDR3 residues: CASSFSGGDIYNEQFF. CDR3 bases: TGTGCCAGCAGCTTTAGCGGGGGGGACATTTACAATGAGCAGTTCTTC.

This chain links TRBV7-2 with TRBJ1-5; tentatively, D is TRBD1 (5 bases). The CDR3 runs 15 residues. The V end lost 5 bases, the J end lost 3 bases, and 14 bases lay between the germline ends. The germline V gene has CDR1 SGHTA and CDR2 FQGNSA. The CDR3 bases are TGTGCCAGCAGCCCCTACGGGGGAAACAATCAGCCCCAGCATTTT. The encoded protein is CASSPYGGNNQPQHF.

The chain carries TRBV18 and TRBJ2-7; 9 bases line up with TRBD1. V was pared by 3 bases and J by 5 bases, with 5 bases of the junction left unmatched. This CDR3 comprises 14 residues. Germline V gene data show CDR1 as KGHSH and CDR2 as LQKENI. CDR3 nucleotides: TGTGCCAGCTCACCCCGACAGGGGGACGACGAGCAGTACTTC. This gives the protein CASSPRQGDDEQYF.

The chain couples TRBV28 to TRBJ1-1; D not certain. Trimming took off 6 bases at V and 4 bases at J, with 9 bases between the two ends. This CDR3 contains 12 residues. Germline V lookup: CDR1 MDHEN, CDR2 SYDVKM. The CDR3: CASRRGSTEAFF. The CDR3 DNA follows: TGTGCCAGCAGGCGGGGTAGCACTGAAGCTTTCTTT.

The chain combines TRBV28 with TRBJ1-5; TRBD1 matches 9 bases. This CDR3 is 22 amino acids long. Germline CDR1 reads MDHEN; CDR2 reads SYDVKM. The ends lost 7 bases at V and 7 bases at J; junction bases unmatched: 32. The CDR3 spells CASKFTLDRGQGFFTVSQPQHF. In DNA form, the CDR3 reads TGTGCCAGCAAGTTTACATTGGATAGGGGACAGGGATTTTTTACGGTATCCCAGCCCCAGCATTTT.

This clone was counted once. The chain couples TRBV4-2 to TRBJ1-2; 8 nucleotides match TRBD1. The V and J ends lost 4 bases and 0 bases, in that order; junction bases with no gene match: 10. CDR3 size: 17 residues. Germline CDR1 is LGHNA and CDR2 is YNFKEQ. Written as DNA, the CDR3 is TGTGCCAGCAGCCCGACCCGGGACAGGATAGCTAACTATGGCTACACCTTC. It translates to CASSPTRDRIANYGYTF.

The rearrangement links TRBV30 to TRBJ2-2; 9 positions match TRBD2. Trimming took 5 bases from V and 7 from J; bases not matched to a gene: 14. The CDR3 runs 16 residues. Germline V lookup: CDR1 GTSNPN, CDR2 SVGIG (reference sequence). The DNA of the CDR3 is TGTGCCTGGGTCGCAGAGCGGGGGGCCATTCGCGGGGAGCTGTTTTTT. Protein sequence: CAWVAERGAIRGELFF.